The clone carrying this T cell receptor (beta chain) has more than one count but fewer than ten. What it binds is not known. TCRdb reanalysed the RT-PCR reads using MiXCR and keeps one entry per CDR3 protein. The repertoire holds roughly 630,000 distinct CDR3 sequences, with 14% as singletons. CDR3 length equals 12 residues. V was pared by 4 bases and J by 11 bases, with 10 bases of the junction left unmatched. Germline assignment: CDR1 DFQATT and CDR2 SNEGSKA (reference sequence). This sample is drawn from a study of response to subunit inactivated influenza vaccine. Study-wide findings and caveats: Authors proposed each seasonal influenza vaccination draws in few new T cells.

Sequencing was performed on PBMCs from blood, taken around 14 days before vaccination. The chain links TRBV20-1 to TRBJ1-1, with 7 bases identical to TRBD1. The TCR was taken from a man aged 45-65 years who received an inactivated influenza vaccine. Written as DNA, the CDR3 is TGCAGTGCTACCGGTGGGACAGTCGGTGCTTTCTTT. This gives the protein CSATGGTVGAFF.